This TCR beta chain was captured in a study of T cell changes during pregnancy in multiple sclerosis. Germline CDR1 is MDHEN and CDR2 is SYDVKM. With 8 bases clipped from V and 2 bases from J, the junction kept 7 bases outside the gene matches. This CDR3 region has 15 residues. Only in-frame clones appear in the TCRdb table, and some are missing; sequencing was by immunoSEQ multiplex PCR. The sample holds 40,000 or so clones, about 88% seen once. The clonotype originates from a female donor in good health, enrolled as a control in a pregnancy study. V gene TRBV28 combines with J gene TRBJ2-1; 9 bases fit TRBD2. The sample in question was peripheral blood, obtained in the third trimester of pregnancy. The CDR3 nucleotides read TGTGCCAGCGATCCGACTAGCGGAGCCTACAATGAGCAGTTCTTC. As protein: CASDPTSGAYNEQFF.